This T cell receptor (beta chain) derives from a study of response to subunit inactivated influenza vaccine. In its sample, this clonotype was seen a few times. Its specificity is not known. Broader study findings: T cells newly recruited by each seasonal influenza vaccination are few, the authors suggested.

MiXCR, run by TCRdb on the RT-PCR reads, gives a single entry per CDR3 protein. The sample has around 570,000 distinct CDR3 sequences, about 11% seen once. Germline values: CDR1 SEHNR, CDR2 FQNEAQ (reference sequence). V lost 0 bases, J lost 4 bases, and 16 bases lay in between. CDR3 length: 16 residues. The same sample was also used in a study of T cells expressing NK-cell markers. That source adds: cDNA encoding TCR beta was synthesized via 5'RACE template switching incorporating UMIs. Sorted T-cell subsets CD3+CD56+NKG2C+, CD3+CD56+NKG2C- and CD3+CD56-NKG2C+ were TCR beta-sequenced. Among the eight sequenced donors, seven tested HCMV-seropositive and one tested seronegative. T cells sorted in several experiments were restricted to alpha-beta TCR T cells by an anti-gamma-delta TCR antibody.

The source was PBMCs from blood, collected on the day of vaccination. This rearrangement joins TRBV7-9 to TRBJ2-7; D unresolved. This TCR was sampled from a middle-aged man who received an inactivated influenza vaccine. Here the CDR3 DNA reads TGTGCCAGCAGCTTAGCTTCGGCTGCCCAACCGTACGAGCAGTACTTC. It codes for CASSLASAAQPYEQYF.